This T cell receptor beta chain was obtained from a study of identical twins. The CDR3 extends over 14 amino acids. Germline V gene data show CDR1 as LNHDA and CDR2 as SQIVND (reference sequence). With 8 bases clipped from V and 1 base from J, the junction kept 2 bases outside the gene matches. Points from the study as a whole: The more abundant beta clonotypes in cord blood had fewer insertions, and memory repertoires did not show this.

Comments on this clonotype: Its antigen is as yet unknown.

A single record per CDR3 protein comes from TCRdb applying MiXCR to the 5' RACE reads. The sample consists of some 600,000 distinct CDR3 sequences, around 7.4% of them appearing once. This sample was also put to use in a study of yellow fever vaccine responses in identical twins.

Sequenced input: PBMCs. This receptor was obtained from a woman between 18 and 30 years old in good health. The gene calls are TRBV19 and TRBJ2-2; the match to TRBD2 covers 9 bases. The CDR3 bases are TGTGCCAGTGTTAGCGGGGGGAACACCGGGGAGCTGTTTTTT. As protein: CASVSGGNTGELFF.